The source of this TCR beta chain is a study of shared clonotypes between healthy human individuals. Study-level background: Three plates each covered CD4 naive and memory; CD8 naive two, CD8 memory one. Study findings and constraints: In contrast to clonotypes shared by all four donors, non-shared clonotypes had lower generation probabilities.

A single count supports this clone. The antigen is unknown. Replicate PCRs for sorted subsets used around 200 ng DNA; this equaled 30,000 to 35,000 T cell genomes. Clones were read by immunoSEQ multiplex PCR, and TCRdb kept only the in-frame ones, dropping some. The sample has 2 million to 2.5 million clones; 85% to 95% are singletons. The CDR3 covers 14 residues. The germline gives CDR1 SGHNT, CDR2 YYREEE (reference sequence). Trimming took 10 bases from V and 2 from J; bases not matched to a gene: 6. The receptor comes from a young man in good health. Some clones in this sample may be carry-over from other donors' samples. The sample taken for sequencing was naive CD4+ T cells from PBMCs. Subset described: CD45RA+ positively selected. V and J are TRBV5-4 and TRBJ2-6; TRBD1 agrees at 7 bases. The CDR3 region has the DNA TGTGCCTATCTAGACAGGGCTGGGGCCAACGTCCTGACTTTC. It encodes CAYLDRAGANVLTF.